The 28 T cell receptor beta chains listed next were all sequenced from one sample in a study of shared clonotypes between healthy human individuals. Here immunoSEQ multiplex PCR was the method, and the copy in TCRdb shows in-frame clones only, minus some. This repertoire shows 1 million to 1.2 million clones, about 72% found once; its top ten account for roughly 0.9%. The material sequenced was memory CD4+ T cells from PBMCs. Stated subset: CD45RA-negative fraction. The origin of the receptors is a man between 18 and 29 years old in good health. Some clones in this sample may be carry-over from other donors' samples.

This clone was picked up one time. Within the sample, other DNA sequences also encode this same CDR3. J is TRBJ2-5 and V is TRBV11-3; the D is unclear. From germline, CDR1 is SGHNT and CDR2 YENEEA. CDR3 length equals 13 residues. Trimming stripped 1 base from V and 1 base from J, with 4 bases between. The CDR3: CASSLGPQETQYF. CDR3 in DNA: TGTGCCAGCAGCTTAGGACCCCAAGAGACCCAGTACTTC.

The chain uses TRBV6-4 and TRBJ2-3, with TRBD2 matching over 12 bases. Germline assignment: CDR1 MRHNA and CDR2 SNTAGT. Trimming at V came to 5 bases and at J to 5 bases, leaving 8 bases not matched to a gene. CDR3 size: 16 residues. As DNA, the CDR3 is TGTGCCAGCAGTCCGACTAGCGGGAGTTTTGGAGATACGCAGTATTTT. This translates into CASSPTSGSFGDTQYF.

The chain carries TRBV20-1 and TRBJ2-3, with D hard to call. V lost 4 bases, J lost 11 bases, and 4 bases lay in between. Germline V gene sequence: CDR1 DFQATT, CDR2 SNEGSKA (reference sequence). The CDR3 has 8 amino acids. The CDR3 DNA is TGCAGTGCTACAGGGCAGTATTTT. Translated, it gives CSATGQYF.

This clone was recorded a few times. The chain links TRBV5-1 to TRBJ2-3, with a weak D call TRBD2 (6 bases). This CDR3 contains 13 residues. Per germline, CDR1 SGHRS and CDR2 YFSETQ. With 4 bases removed from V and 2 bases from J, the gap between germline ends came to 8 bases. This chain's CDR3 is CASSRDFTDTQYF. CDR3 sequence (DNA): TGCGCCAGCAGCCGGGACTTCACAGATACGCAGTATTTT. Variable domain in full (rest from reference TRBV5-1 and TRBJ2-3): KAGVTQTPRYLIKTRGQQVTLSCSPISGHRSVSWYQQTPGQGLQFLFEYFSETQRNKGNFPGRFSGRQFSNSRSEMNVSTLELGDSALYLCASSRDFTDTQYFGPGTRLTVL.

This clone was found once. The genes are TRBV28 and TRBJ2-7; 8 bases align to TRBD2. This CDR3 has 14 residues. The V gene end was trimmed by 7 bases and the J gene end by 3 bases; junction bases not matched to a gene: 8. Germline CDR1 MDHEN, CDR2 SYDVKM. CDR3 sequence: CASTGRGESYEQYF. The CDR3 DNA sequence: TGTGCCAGCACCGGGAGGGGGGAGAGCTACGAGCAGTACTTC.

The chain joins TRBV18 to TRBJ2-7, with a weak D call TRBD2 (5 bases). This CDR3 has 13 residues. V was trimmed by 4 bases and J by 2 bases, leaving 9 bases between them. Germline V gene lookup returns CDR1 KGHSH and CDR2 LQKENI. The CDR3 region is CASSLVGAYEQYF. Written as DNA, the CDR3 is TGTGCCAGCTCACTCGTGGGAGCCTACGAGCAGTACTTC. Supplemented by reference TRBV18 and TRBJ2-7, the full variable domain reads NAGVMQNPRHLVRRRGQEARLRCSPMKGHSHVYWYRQLPEEGLKFMVYLQKENIIDESGMPKERFSAEFPKEGPSILRIQQVVRGDSAAYFCASSLVGAYEQYFGPGTRLTVT.

This chain uses TRBV7-2 with TRBJ1-5; D is undetermined. The CDR3 totals 16 residues. The germline gives CDR1 SGHTA, CDR2 FQGNSA. V lost 5 bases to trimming and J lost 3 bases, with 17 bases between them. The CDR3 region has the DNA TGTGCCAGCAGCCCCTCCGGGCCACAATACAATCAGCCCCAGCATTTT. Its protein is CASSPSGPQYNQPQHF. The entire variable domain, with the rest obtained from reference TRBV7-2 and TRBJ1-5, is as follows: GAGVSQSPSNKVTEKGKDVELRCDPISGHTALYWYRQSLGQGLEFLIYFQGNSAPDKSGLPSDRFSAERTGGSVSTLTIQRTQQEDSAVYLCASSPSGPQYNQPQHFGDGTRLSIL.

The gene calls are TRBV27 and TRBJ2-2, with TRBD2 identical over 8 bases. After removal of 6 bases from V and 9 bases from J, the junction contained 18 bases not matched to a gene. This CDR3 comprises 17 residues. The germline V gene has CDR1 MNHEY and CDR2 SMNVEV (reference sequence). This CDR3 reads CASRPSFSGGPGRELFF. CDR3 coding DNA: TGTGCCAGCAGGCCGAGTTTCAGCGGGGGCCCCGGGAGGGAGCTGTTTTTT.

This clone showed up just once. The CDR3 DNA is TGTGCCAGCAGCCCTGCGTCATCTAGCACAGATACGCAGTATTTT. This translates into CASSPASSSTDTQYF. The rearrangement joins TRBV7-8 to TRBJ2-3; D unresolved. The CDR3 covers 15 residues. Per germline, CDR1 SGHVS and CDR2 FQNEAQ. V gave up 5 bases and J gave up 0 bases, with 12 bases separating them. The variable domain in full, completed from reference TRBV7-8 and TRBJ2-3, reads GAGVSQSPRYKVAKRGQDVALRCDPISGHVSLFWYQQALGQGPEFLTYFQNEAQLDKSGLPSDRFFAERPEGSVSTLKIQRTQQEDSAVYLCASSPASSSTDTQYFGPGTRLTVL.

This rearrangement joins TRBV2 to TRBJ2-2; 9 bases map to TRBD1. Germline CDR1 is SNHLY and CDR2 is FYNNEI. With 2 bases clipped from V and 4 bases from J, the junction kept 2 bases outside the gene matches. The CDR3 loop spans 15 amino acids. CDR3 nucleotides: TGTGCCAGCAGTGAATGGGACAGGGTCACCGGGGAGCTGTTTTTT. This codes for CASSEWDRVTGELFF.

The chain is built from TRBV7-3 and TRBJ2-2, with unresolved D. Looked up from germline, CDR1 is SGHTA and CDR2 is FQGTGA. Deletions cut 3 bases from V and 4 bases from J, with 9 bases between. This CDR3 has 14 residues. DNA for the CDR3: TGTGCCAGCAGCTTGGCCGTGACCACCGGGGAGCTGTTTTTT. Its translation: CASSLAVTTGELFF.

This clone appeared many times. V is TRBV19 and J is TRBJ1-5; D is perhaps TRBD1 (5 bases). The V gene lost 6 bases and the J gene lost 2 bases, with 14 bases spanning the gap. Germline CDR1 is LNHDA and CDR2 is SQIVND (reference sequence). The CDR3 has 15 residues. The CDR3 reads CASRRQFAGNQPQHF. CDR3 DNA: TGTGCCAGTAGAAGACAGTTCGCGGGCAATCAGCCCCAGCATTTT.

The chain uses TRBV6-5 and TRBJ2-3; no reliable D call. Trimming took 0 bases from V and 2 from J, leaving 9 bases between them. The CDR3 runs to 15 residues. Germline CDR1 is MNHEY and CDR2 is SVGAGI. The CDR3 here is CASSYSSHYTDTQYF. The DNA for the CDR3 is TGTGCCAGCAGTTACTCCTCTCACTACACAGATACGCAGTATTTT.

The chain recombines TRBV5-8 with TRBJ1-1, with 9 nucleotides matching TRBD1. This CDR3 region has 15 residues. V shed 4 bases, J shed 4 bases, and the junction held 8 bases outside the gene matches. CDR1 is SGHTS, CDR2 YDEGEE, per germline. The CDR3 region is CASSTGQGKVTEAFF. The DNA of the CDR3 is TGTGCCAGCAGCACAGGACAGGGGAAGGTCACTGAAGCTTTCTTT.

In nucleotides, the CDR3 is TGTGCCAGCAGCCGACGGGGTCCAGGGGAGACCCAGTACTTC. It is translated as CASSRRGPGETQYF. V gene TRBV6-5 combines with J gene TRBJ2-5; D may match TRBD1 or TRBD2 (5 bases each). V was trimmed by 6 bases and J by 5 bases, leaving 16 bases between them. CDR1 MNHEY and CDR2 SVGAGI come from the germline V gene. This CDR3 is built from 14 residues.

The chain is built from TRBV2 and TRBJ1-2; 7 nucleotides match TRBD1. This CDR3 has 14 residues. Germline V gives CDR1 SNHLY, CDR2 FYNNEI. The ends lost 6 bases at V and 8 bases at J; junction bases unmatched: 12. CDR3 amino acids: CASRAGTETQGYTF. In nucleotides, the CDR3 is TGTGCCAGCAGAGCCGGGACAGAAACCCAAGGCTACACCTTC.

In regard to this clone: Additional DNA sequences in this sample encode the identical CDR3. V and J are TRBV5-1 and TRBJ2-5; D is uncertain. The CDR3 extends over 13 amino acids. Germline V gives CDR1 SGHRS, CDR2 YFSETQ. Trimming cost V 0 bases and J 3 bases, with 6 bases left between them. CDR3 sequence (DNA): TGCGCCAGCAGCTTGGATCAAGAAGAGACCCAGTACTTC. As protein: CASSLDQEETQYF.

This chain uses TRBV11-2 with TRBJ2-2; 10 nucleotides match TRBD2. Looked up from germline, CDR1 is SGHAT and CDR2 is FQNNGV. V dropped 3 bases and J dropped 7; count of bases not matched to a gene: 8. This CDR3 has 16 residues. CDR3 sequence reads: CASSFSPGLAVGELFF. The DNA of the CDR3 is TGTGCCAGCAGCTTTTCACCTGGACTAGCGGTCGGGGAGCTGTTTTTT.

The DNA for the CDR3 is TGTGCCAGCAGCTTAGGGTTCCCGGGGCCCGAGGGCTACACCTTC. Amino acid sequence: CASSLGFPGPEGYTF. The V and J genes are TRBV7-2 and TRBJ1-2, with a tentative D call TRBD1 (5 bases). Germline V gene sequence: CDR1 SGHTA, CDR2 FQGNSA. This CDR3 contains 15 residues. Trimming pared 1 base from V and 8 bases from J, leaving 17 bases between.

V and J are TRBV5-1 and TRBJ2-7; 9 positions match TRBD2. The germline gives CDR1 SGHRS, CDR2 YFSETQ. The V and J ends lost 4 bases and 0 bases, in that order; junction bases with no gene match: 5. The CDR3 has 15 amino acids. This CDR3 reads CASSQDSGSSYEQYF. The CDR3 nucleotides are TGCGCCAGCAGCCAAGATAGCGGGAGCTCCTACGAGCAGTACTTC.

J is TRBJ2-1 and V is TRBV10-3, with 10 bases lining up with TRBD2. Germline V CDR1 and CDR2: ENHRY, SYGVKD. The CDR3 length is 15 residues. With V trimmed by 4 bases and J by 8 bases, 8 bases remained unmatched. The CDR3 sequence: CAISVEREGFDEQFF. DNA for the CDR3: TGTGCCATCAGTGTGGAGCGGGAGGGGTTCGATGAGCAGTTCTTC.

The chain recombines TRBV4-2 with TRBJ2-1, with 14 bases aligning to TRBD2. CDR1 LGHNA and CDR2 YNFKEQ come from the germline V gene. After removal of 4 bases from V and 9 bases from J, the junction contained 8 bases not matched to a gene. The CDR3 spans 16 residues. In DNA, the CDR3 is TGTGCCAGCAGCCTTCTCACGACTAGCGGGAGGGGTGAGCAGTTCTTC. This codes for CASSLLTTSGRGEQFF.

This chain links TRBV5-4 with TRBJ1-1; D is perhaps TRBD1 (6 bases). Per the germline V gene, CDR1 is SGHNT and CDR2 is YYREEE (reference sequence). CDR3 length equals 16 residues. Trimming took 2 bases from V and 4 from J, leaving 18 bases between them. The CDR3 DNA is TGTGCCAGCAGCTTCGACCTTAGACCAGGGGCCACTGAAGCTTTCTTT. As protein: CASSFDLRPGATEAFF.

The gene calls are TRBV7-3 and TRBJ2-1, with 7 bases aligning to TRBD1. With 2 bases clipped from V and 5 bases from J, the junction kept 3 bases outside the gene matches. The germline gives CDR1 SGHTA, CDR2 FQGTGA. The CDR3 is made up of 14 amino acids. In DNA form, the CDR3 reads TGTGCCAGCAGCTTAGGACAGGTAAACAATGAGCAGTTCTTC. Amino acid sequence: CASSLGQVNNEQFF.

Regarding this clone: The identical CDR3 is also encoded by other nucleotide sequences in the sample. The chain joins TRBV29-1 to TRBJ2-5, with D perhaps given as TRBD1 or TRBD2 (5 bases each). V lost 2 bases and J lost 5, with 9 bases in between. The CDR3 consists of 12 residues. CDR1 is SQVTM, CDR2 ANQGSEA, per germline. The CDR3 reads CSVESGAETQYF. DNA of the CDR3: TGCAGCGTTGAATCCGGGGCCGAGACCCAGTACTTC. The complete variable domain, with remaining parts taken from reference TRBV29-1 and TRBJ2-5, reads SAVISQKPSRDICQRGTSLTIQCQVDSQVTMMFWYRQQPGQSLTLIATANQGSEATYESGFVIDKFPISRPNLTFSTLTVSNMSPEDSSIYLCSVESGAETQYFGPGTRLLVL.

The chain has TRBV28 and TRBJ2-7; no firm D call. V was cut by 6 bases and J by 7 bases, with 10 bases left in between. CDR1 and CDR2 from the germline V gene are MDHEN and SYDVKM. The CDR3 runs 11 residues. For the CDR3, the DNA is TGTGCCAGCAGCTCCGCTTTGGAGCAGTACTTC. It codes for CASSSALEQYF. Combining the CDR3 with reference TRBV28 and TRBJ2-7 gives the whole variable domain DVKVTQSSRYLVKRTGEKVFLECVQDMDHENMFWYRQDPGLGLRLIYFSYDVKMKEKGDIPEGYSVSREKKERFSLILESASTNQTSMYLCASSSALEQYFGPGTRLTVT.

This clone was seen a handful of times. The gene calls are TRBV7-9 and TRBJ1-1; D gene unclear. CDR1 is SEHNR, CDR2 FQNEAQ, per germline (reference sequence). Trimming removed 0 bases from V and 6 bases from J, with 8 bases in between. There are 13 residues in the CDR3. This CDR3 reads CASSLAGFAEAFF. CDR3 coding DNA: TGTGCCAGCAGCTTAGCGGGTTTTGCTGAAGCTTTCTTT.

For this clone: A far more abundant clone sits one base away, making this likely a read error. The sample carries other DNA sequences with the same CDR3. The chain employs TRBV6-1 and TRBJ1-5, with TRBD1 matching 10 bases. V lost 6 bases, J lost 2 bases, and 1 base stayed unmatched. Germline assignment: CDR1 MNHNS and CDR2 SASEGT. This CDR3 has 14 amino acids. CDR3 sequence: CASSGTGGNQPQHF. CDR3 DNA: TGTGCCAGCAGCGGGACAGGGGGCAATCAGCCCCAGCATTTT.